Listed below are T cell receptor beta chains from one sample, sequenced in a study of T cell repertoires in cytomegalovirus infection. MiXCR, applied by TCRdb to the reads, yields one record per CDR3 protein. Of approximately 120,000 distinct CDR3 sequences listed, approximately 30% are singletons. No antigens are known for them. Sequenced material: CD8+ T cells from cultured PBMCs, taken from culture after CMV antigen stimulation. These receptors all stem from a human donor in good health (CMV status not recorded). Some clones in this sample may be carry-over from other donors' samples. Each CDR3 is given with its conserved first and last residue. Each record gives: CDR3 length, J gene, V gene, D gene, clone size, CDR3 protein, CDR3 DNA. The D gene is left open where the match is weak. Clone size is not always given. Where it is, it says once, few, many or a class for expanded clones.

16 TRBJ1-2 TRBV4-1 TRBD1 few CASSQVETGDYYGYTF TGCGCCAGCAGCCAAGTTGAGACAGGGGATTACTATGGCTACACCTTC
15 TRBJ2-6 TRBV7-9 . once CASSPAFSGANVLTF TGTGCCAGCAGCCCTGCATTCTCTGGGGCCAACGTCCTGACTTTC
16 TRBJ2-7 TRBV6-5 TRBD2 . CASSEAPLGGGDEQYF TGTGCCAGCAGTGAAGCCCCACTGGGGGGAGGGGACGAGCAGTACTTC
13 TRBJ1-1 TRBV6-6 . once CASLGGANTEAFF TGTGCCAGTCTGGGTGGCGCGAACACTGAAGCTTTCTTT
16 TRBJ2-3 TRBV7-8 TRBD2 . CASSFWAGGSTDTQYF TGTGCCAGCAGCTTCTGGGCGGGGGGGAGCACAGATACGCAGTATTTT
13 TRBJ1-6 TRBV27 . few CASSLGRDSPLHF TGTGCCAGCAGTTTAGGTCGGGATTCACCCCTCCACTTT
14 TRBJ2-2 TRBV11-2 . . CASSSRLLTGELFF TGTGCCAGCAGCTCCAGATTACTCACCGGGGAGCTGTTTTTT
13 TRBJ2-1 TRBV10-3 TRBD2 . CATIAGGPGEQFF TGTGCCACCATAGCGGGGGGGCCCGGTGAGCAGTTCTTC
14 TRBJ2-1 TRBV7-8 . many CASSLGQNYNEQFF TGTGCCAGCAGCTTGGGGCAGAACTACAATGAGCAGTTCTTC
15 TRBJ2-3 TRBV6-6 . . CASSWGGRSTDTQYF TGTGCCAGCAGTTGGGGGGGGCGTAGCACAGATACGCAGTATTTT
14 TRBJ2-7 TRBV7-2 . . CASSFPGEAYEQYF TGTGCCAGCAGCTTCCCCGGGGAAGCCTACGAGCAGTACTTC
18 TRBJ2-7 TRBV14 TRBD2 few CASSQVGASGTRLYEQYF TGTGCCAGCAGCCAAGTTGGGGCTAGCGGGACCCGACTCTACGAGCAGTACTTC
15 TRBJ2-7 TRBV20-1 TRBD2 . CSARIPGLVRDEQYF TGCAGTGCTAGAATCCCCGGACTAGTACGGGACGAGCAGTACTTC
16 TRBJ1-4 TRBV7-8 . medium-sized CASSSETGPFGEKLFF TGTGCCAGCAGCTCGGAGACAGGCCCCTTCGGTGAAAAACTGTTTTTT
16 TRBJ2-1 TRBV7-9 TRBD1 . CASSSGQGANYNEQFF TGTGCCAGCAGCTCGGGACAGGGGGCGAACTACAATGAGCAGTTCTTC
14 TRBJ1-1 TRBV7-9 . few CASSLAFGSSEAFF TGTGCCAGCAGCTTAGCGTTTGGCTCGAGTGAAGCTTTCTTT
13 TRBJ1-4 TRBV7-2 . many CASSLVNNEKLFF TGTGCCAGCAGCTTAGTAAATAATGAAAAACTGTTTTTT